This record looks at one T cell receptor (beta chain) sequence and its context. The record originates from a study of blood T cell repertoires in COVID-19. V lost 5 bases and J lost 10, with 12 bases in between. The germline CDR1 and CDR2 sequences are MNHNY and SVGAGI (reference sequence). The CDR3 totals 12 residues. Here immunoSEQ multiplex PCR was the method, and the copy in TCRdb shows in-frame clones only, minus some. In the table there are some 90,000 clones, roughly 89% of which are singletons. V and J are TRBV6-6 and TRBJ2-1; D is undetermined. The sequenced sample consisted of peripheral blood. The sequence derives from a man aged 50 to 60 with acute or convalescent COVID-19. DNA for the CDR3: TGTGCCAGCAGTGTCTCGGTGGGCGAGCAGTTCTTC. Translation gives CASSVSVGEQFF.